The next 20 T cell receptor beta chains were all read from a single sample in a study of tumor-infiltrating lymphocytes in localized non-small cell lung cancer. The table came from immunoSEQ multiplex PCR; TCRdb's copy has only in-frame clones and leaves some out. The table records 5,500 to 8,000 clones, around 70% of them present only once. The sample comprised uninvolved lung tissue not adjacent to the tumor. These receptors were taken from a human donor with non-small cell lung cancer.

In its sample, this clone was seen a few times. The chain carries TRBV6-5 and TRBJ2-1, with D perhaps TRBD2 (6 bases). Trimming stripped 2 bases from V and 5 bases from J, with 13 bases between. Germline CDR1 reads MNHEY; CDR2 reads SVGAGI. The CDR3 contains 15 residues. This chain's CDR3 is CASSYGGRGHNEQFF. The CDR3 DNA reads TGTGCCAGCAGTTACGGTGGGCGGGGCCACAATGAGCAGTTCTTC.

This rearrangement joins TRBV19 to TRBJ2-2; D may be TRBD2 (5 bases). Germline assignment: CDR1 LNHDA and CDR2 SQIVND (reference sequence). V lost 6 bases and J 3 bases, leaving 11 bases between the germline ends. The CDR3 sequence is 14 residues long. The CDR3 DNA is TGTGCCAGTAGGGAGGCAAGGGACACCGGGGAGCTGTTTTTT. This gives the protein CASREARDTGELFF.

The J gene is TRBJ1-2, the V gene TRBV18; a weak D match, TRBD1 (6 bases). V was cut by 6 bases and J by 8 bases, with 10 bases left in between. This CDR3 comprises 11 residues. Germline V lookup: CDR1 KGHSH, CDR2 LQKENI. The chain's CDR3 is CASSLGQGYTF. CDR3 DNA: TGTGCCAGCTCTCTTGGACAGGGCTACACCTTC.

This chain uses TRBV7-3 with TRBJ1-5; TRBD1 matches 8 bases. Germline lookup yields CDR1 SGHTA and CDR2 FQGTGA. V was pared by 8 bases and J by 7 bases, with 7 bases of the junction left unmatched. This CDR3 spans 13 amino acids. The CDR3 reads CASSDRAGQPQHF. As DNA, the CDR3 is TGTGCCAGCTCGGACAGGGCGGGACAGCCCCAGCATTTT.

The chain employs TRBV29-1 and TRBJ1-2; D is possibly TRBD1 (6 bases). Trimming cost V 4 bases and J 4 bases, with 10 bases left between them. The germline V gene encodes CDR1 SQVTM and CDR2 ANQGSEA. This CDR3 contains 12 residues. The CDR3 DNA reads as TGCAGCGTTGCCAGGGGCGTCTATGGCTACACCTTC. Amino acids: CSVARGVYGYTF.

For the CDR3, the DNA is TGTGCCAGCAGGGGTACAGGGTTCAAGCAGTACTTC. It is translated as CASRGTGFKQYF. The J gene is TRBJ2-7, the V gene TRBV28; TRBD1 might be the D (6 bases). The ends were cut back, 6 bases at V and 8 bases at J, with 14 bases in the middle. CDR1 is MDHEN, CDR2 SYDVKM, per germline. The CDR3 runs to 12 residues.

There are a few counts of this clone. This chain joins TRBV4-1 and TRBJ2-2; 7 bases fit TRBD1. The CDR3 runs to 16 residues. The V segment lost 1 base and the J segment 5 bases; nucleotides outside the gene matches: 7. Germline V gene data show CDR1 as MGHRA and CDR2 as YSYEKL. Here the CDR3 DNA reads TGCGCCAGCAGCCAAGGATCGACAGGGAGAACCGGGGAGCTGTTTTTT. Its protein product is CASSQGSTGRTGELFF.

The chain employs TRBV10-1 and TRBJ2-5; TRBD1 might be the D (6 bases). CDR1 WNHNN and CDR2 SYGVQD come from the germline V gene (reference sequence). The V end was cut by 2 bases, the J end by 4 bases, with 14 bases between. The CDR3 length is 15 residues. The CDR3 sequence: CASSERGFLGETQYF. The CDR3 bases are TGCGCCAGCAGTGAGAGGGGGTTCCTGGGAGAGACCCAGTACTTC.

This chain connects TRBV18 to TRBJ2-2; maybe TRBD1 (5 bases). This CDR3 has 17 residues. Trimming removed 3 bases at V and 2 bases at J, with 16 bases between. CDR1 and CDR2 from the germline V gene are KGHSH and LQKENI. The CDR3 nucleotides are TGTGCCAGCTCACCCCGACGGTGGCAGGGTAACACCGGGGAGCTGTTTTTT. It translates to CASSPRRWQGNTGELFF.

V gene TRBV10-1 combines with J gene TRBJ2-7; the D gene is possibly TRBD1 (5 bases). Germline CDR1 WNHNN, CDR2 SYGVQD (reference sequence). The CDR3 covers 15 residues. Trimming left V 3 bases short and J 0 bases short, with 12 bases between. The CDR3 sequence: CASSEFQGTSYEQYF. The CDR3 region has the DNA TGCGCCAGCAGTGAATTTCAGGGTACCTCCTACGAGCAGTACTTC.

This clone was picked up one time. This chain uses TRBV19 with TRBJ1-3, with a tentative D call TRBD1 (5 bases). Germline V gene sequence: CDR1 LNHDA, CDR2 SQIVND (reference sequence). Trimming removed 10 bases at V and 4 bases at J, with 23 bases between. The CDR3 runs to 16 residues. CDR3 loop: CATYPGPSGTGNTIYF. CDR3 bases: TGTGCCACCTATCCGGGACCCAGTGGTACGGGAAACACCATATATTTT. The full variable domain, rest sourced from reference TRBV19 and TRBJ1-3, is DGGITQSPKYLFRKEGQNVTLSCEQNLNHDAMYWYRQDPGQGLRLIYYSQIVNDFQKGDIAEGYSVSREKKESFPLTVTSAQKNPTAFYLCATYPGPSGTGNTIYFGEGSWLTVV.

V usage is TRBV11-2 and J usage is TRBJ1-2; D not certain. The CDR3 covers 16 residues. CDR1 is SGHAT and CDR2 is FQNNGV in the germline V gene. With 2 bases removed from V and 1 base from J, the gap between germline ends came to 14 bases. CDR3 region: CASSLSPPQFNYGYTF. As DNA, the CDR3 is TGTGCCAGCAGCTTAAGTCCGCCGCAATTTAACTATGGCTACACCTTC.

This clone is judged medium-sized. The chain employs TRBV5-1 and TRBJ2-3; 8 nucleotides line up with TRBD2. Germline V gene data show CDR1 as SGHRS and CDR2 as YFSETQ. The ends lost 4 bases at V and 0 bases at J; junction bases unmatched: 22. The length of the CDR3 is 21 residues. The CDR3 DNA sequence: TGCGCCAGCAGCGGAGCAGCGGAGCTAGCGGGCCTAACAACTAGCACAGATACGCAGTATTTT. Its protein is CASSGAAELAGLTTSTDTQYF.

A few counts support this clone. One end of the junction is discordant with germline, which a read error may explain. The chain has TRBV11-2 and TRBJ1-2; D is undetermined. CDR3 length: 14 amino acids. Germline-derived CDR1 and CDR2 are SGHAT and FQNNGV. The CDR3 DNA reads TGTGCCAGCAGCGTAGAGAGATTGGACTATGGCTACACCTTC. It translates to CASSVERLDYGYTF.

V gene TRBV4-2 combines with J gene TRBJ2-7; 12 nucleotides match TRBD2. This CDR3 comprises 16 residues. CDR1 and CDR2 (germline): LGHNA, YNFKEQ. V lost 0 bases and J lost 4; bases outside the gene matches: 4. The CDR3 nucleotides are TGTGCCAGCAGCCAAGACGGGCTAGCGGGAGGGTACGAGCAGTACTTC. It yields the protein CASSQDGLAGGYEQYF.

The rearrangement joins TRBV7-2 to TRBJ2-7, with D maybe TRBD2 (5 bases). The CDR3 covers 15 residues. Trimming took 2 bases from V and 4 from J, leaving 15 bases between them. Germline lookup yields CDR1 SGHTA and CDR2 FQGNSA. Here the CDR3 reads CASSLRDTSSYEQYF. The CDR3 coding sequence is TGTGCCAGCAGCTTACGGGATACCTCCAGTTACGAGCAGTACTTC.

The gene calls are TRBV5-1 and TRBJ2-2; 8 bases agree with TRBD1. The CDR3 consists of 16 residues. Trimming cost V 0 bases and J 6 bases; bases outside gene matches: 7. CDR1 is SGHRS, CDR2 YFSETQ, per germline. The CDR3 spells CASSLGRDRMSGELFF. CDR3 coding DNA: TGCGCCAGCAGCTTGGGTCGGGACAGGATGTCCGGGGAGCTGTTTTTT.

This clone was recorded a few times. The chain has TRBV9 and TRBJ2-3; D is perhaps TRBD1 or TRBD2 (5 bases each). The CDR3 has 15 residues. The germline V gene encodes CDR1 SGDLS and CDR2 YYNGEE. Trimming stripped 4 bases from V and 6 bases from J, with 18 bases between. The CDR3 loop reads CASSPGTARMDTQYF. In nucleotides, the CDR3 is TGTGCCAGCAGCCCCGGGACGGCCAGAATGGATACGCAGTATTTT.

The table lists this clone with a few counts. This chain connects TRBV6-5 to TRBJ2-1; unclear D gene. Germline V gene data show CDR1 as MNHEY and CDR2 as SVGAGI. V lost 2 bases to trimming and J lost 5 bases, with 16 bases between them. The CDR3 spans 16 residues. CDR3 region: CASSYEVGYSDNEQFF. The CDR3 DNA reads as TGTGCCAGCAGTTACGAGGTTGGGTATTCGGACAATGAGCAGTTCTTC.

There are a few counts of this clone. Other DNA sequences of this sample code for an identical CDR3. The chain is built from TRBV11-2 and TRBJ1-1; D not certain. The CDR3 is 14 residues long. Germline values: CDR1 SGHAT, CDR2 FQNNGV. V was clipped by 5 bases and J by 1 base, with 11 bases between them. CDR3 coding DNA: TGTGCCAGCAGCCCCCCGCGACAGAACACTGAAGCTTTCTTT. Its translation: CASSPPRQNTEAFF.